The 21 T cell receptor beta chains reported below all come from one sample, sequenced in a study of cytomegalovirus exposure and HLA in healthy donors. TCRdb keeps only in-frame clones here, not all; method: immunoSEQ multiplex PCR. The table lists some 63,000 clones, about 89% of them singletons. Sequences were obtained from PBMCs. These receptors were taken from a woman younger than 35 in good health and CMV-seronegative.

The chain joins TRBV7-2 to TRBJ1-4, with D possibly TRBD1 on 6 matching bases. V was shortened by 5 bases and J by 5 bases, with 15 bases between the two germline ends. This CDR3 has 15 amino acids. The germline gives CDR1 SGHTA, CDR2 FQGNSA. CDR3 loop: CASSPRGGGNEKLFF. In DNA, the CDR3 is TGTGCCAGCAGCCCACGGGGAGGGGGAAATGAAAAACTGTTTTTT.

This chain connects TRBV7-9 to TRBJ2-1; weak D call: TRBD1 (5 bases). V was cut by 7 bases and J by 3 bases, with 13 bases left in between. CDR3 length: 14 amino acids. CDR1 is SEHNR, CDR2 FQNEAQ, per germline (reference sequence). The CDR3 sequence: CASTTTGVYNEQFF. Written as DNA, the CDR3 is TGTGCCAGCACAACCACAGGCGTCTACAATGAGCAGTTCTTC. Full variable domain (missing parts from reference TRBV7-9 and TRBJ2-1): DTGVSQNPRHKITKRGQNVTFRCDPISEHNRLYWYRQTLGQGPEFLTYFQNEAQLEKSRLLSDRFSAERPKGSFSTLEIQRTEQGDSAMYLCASTTTGVYNEQFFGPGTRLTVL.

The genes are TRBV5-1 and TRBJ2-3; tentatively, D is TRBD2 (6 bases). Trimming took 3 bases from V and 3 from J, leaving 20 bases between them. The CDR3 is made up of 17 amino acids. The germline CDR1 and CDR2 sequences are SGHRS and YFSETQ. CDR3 bases: TGCGCCAGCAGCTCGGCTTTGGGCAGGGCGGGGACAGATACGCAGTATTTT. It codes for CASSSALGRAGTDTQYF.

Here the CDR3 DNA reads TGTGCCAGCAGTCTCCGGGACAGGGAAGATACGCAGTATTTT. This gives the protein CASSLRDREDTQYF. The V and J genes are TRBV27 and TRBJ2-3, with TRBD1 matching 9 bases. The V segment lost 5 bases and the J segment 5 bases; nucleotides outside the gene matches: 5. The germline V gene has CDR1 MNHEY and CDR2 SMNVEV (reference sequence). CDR3 length equals 14 residues.

The CDR3 region is CASNKAGGSPQAFF. CDR3 in DNA: TGTGCCAGCAACAAAGCAGGGGGCTCTCCCCAAGCTTTCTTT. V usage is TRBV7-8 and J usage is TRBJ1-1; 8 nucleotides agree with TRBD1. CDR3 length: 14 amino acids. V lost 7 bases, J lost 9 bases, and 13 bases stayed unmatched. Germline V CDR1 and CDR2: SGHVS, FQNEAQ.

This clone was found once. V gene TRBV5-5 combines with J gene TRBJ2-2, with 7 bases lining up with TRBD1. The CDR3 covers 13 residues. V was clipped by 5 bases and J by 8 bases; unmatched bases: 6. Germline V CDR1 and CDR2: SGHKS, YYEKEE (reference sequence). The DNA for the CDR3 is TGTGCCAGCAGTCGGGACAGTTCGGGGGAGCTGTTTTTT. Its protein product is CASSRDSSGELFF.

The genes are TRBV6-4 and TRBJ2-1, with 13 positions matching TRBD2. Unmatched junction bases numbered 5, after V lost 2 bases and J lost 4 bases. The CDR3 is 17 amino acids. Germline loops: CDR1 MRHNA, CDR2 SNTAGT. The CDR3 loop reads CASSDTPGLAGYNEQFF. In DNA, the CDR3 is TGTGCCAGCAGTGACACCCCGGGACTAGCGGGATACAATGAGCAGTTCTTC.

Only one count was recorded for this clone. V is TRBV9 and J is TRBJ2-2, with 9 bases identical to TRBD1. This CDR3 has 17 residues. V was clipped by 0 bases and J by 8 bases; unmatched bases: 11. The germline gives CDR1 SGDLS, CDR2 YYNGEE. The CDR3 sequence is CASSVATGDREVGELFF. The CDR3 DNA sequence: TGTGCCAGCAGCGTAGCTACGGGGGACAGGGAAGTAGGGGAGCTGTTTTTT.

This clone has only a few counts. The chain links TRBV30 to TRBJ1-5, with 7 nucleotides matching TRBD1. Germline CDR1 reads GTSNPN; CDR2 reads SVGIG (reference sequence). This CDR3 has 17 residues. The V segment lost 1 base and the J segment 10 bases; nucleotides outside the gene matches: 19. This chain's CDR3 is CAWSAPRVGQGGRPQHF. CDR3 in DNA: TGTGCCTGGAGTGCTCCGCGGGTCGGCCAGGGGGGACGACCCCAGCATTTT.

The chain employs TRBV6-4 and TRBJ1-5; TRBD1 aligns across 7 bases. The length of the CDR3 is 19 residues. The J segment lost 0 bases and the V segment lost 3 bases, leaving 14 bases of the junction unmatched. Germline lookup yields CDR1 MRHNA and CDR2 SNTAGT. The CDR3 reads CASSDLRQGPLNSNQPQHF. The CDR3 bases are TGTGCCAGCAGTGATCTTCGACAGGGCCCCCTCAATAGCAATCAGCCCCAGCATTTT.

The gene calls are TRBV11-3 and TRBJ2-5; TRBD1 is a possible D gene (6 bases). Germline values: CDR1 SGHNT, CDR2 YENEEA. The CDR3 is made up of 13 amino acids. Trimming pared 5 bases from V and 1 base from J, leaving 8 bases between. The CDR3 DNA reads TGTGCCAGCAGCCGGGACACCCAAGAGACCCAGTACTTC. Translated, it gives CASSRDTQETQYF. Full variable domain (missing parts from reference TRBV11-3 and TRBJ2-5): EAGVVQSPRYKIIEKKQPVAFWCNPISGHNTLYWYLQNLGQGPELLIRYENEEAVDDSQLPKDRFSAERLKGVDSTLKIQPAELGDSAVYLCASSRDTQETQYFGPGTRLLVL.

This sequence joins TRBV2 and TRBJ2-3; 9 bases are a match to TRBD2. CDR1 and CDR2 (germline): SNHLY, FYNNEI. The CDR3 covers 17 residues. V dropped 1 base and J dropped 2; count of bases not matched to a gene: 7. As DNA, the CDR3 is TGTGCCAGCAGTGAAGTGGTAGCGGGAGTATACACAGATACGCAGTATTTT. Translation gives CASSEVVAGVYTDTQYF.

The chain uses TRBV14 and TRBJ1-4; tentatively, D is TRBD1 (6 bases). The CDR3 runs 14 residues. V was clipped by 0 bases and J by 7 bases, with 9 bases between them. The germline V gene has CDR1 SGHDN and CDR2 FVKESK. The DNA for the CDR3 is TGTGCCAGCAGCCAAGATCCCAGGGGTGAAAAACTGTTTTTT. Encoded protein: CASSQDPRGEKLFF. Looking up the rest from reference TRBV14 and TRBJ1-4 gives the full variable domain: EAGVTQFPSHSVIEKGQTVTLRCDPISGHDNLYWYRRVMGKEIKFLLHFVKESKQDESGMPNNRFLAERTGGTYSTLKVQPAELEDSGVYFCASSQDPRGEKLFFGSGTQLSVL.

This clone was detected once. The chain is built from TRBV29-1 and TRBJ2-5; the D gene is possibly TRBD1 (6 bases). Between the trimmed V and J ends, which lost 4 bases and 5 bases, there was a span of 11 bases. Germline V lookup: CDR1 SQVTM, CDR2 ANQGSEA. The CDR3 has 12 amino acids. DNA of the CDR3: TGCAGCGTTGTGGGGGCTGGGGAGACCCAGTACTTC. This codes for CSVVGAGETQYF.

The chain uses TRBV5-4 and TRBJ2-5, with TRBD1 matching 8 bases. This CDR3 has 15 residues. The V gene end was trimmed by 0 bases and the J gene end by 0 bases; junction bases not matched to a gene: 1. Germline V gene lookup returns CDR1 SGHNT and CDR2 YYREEE (reference sequence). As DNA, the CDR3 is TGTGCCAGCAGCTTGGACAGGGGGTACCAAGAGACCCAGTACTTC. Translation: CASSLDRGYQETQYF. The full variable domain, completed using reference TRBV5-4 and TRBJ2-5, is ETGVTQSPTHLIKTRGQQVTLRCSSQSGHNTVSWYQQALGQGPQFIFQYYREEENGRGNFPPRFSGLQFPNYSSELNVNALELDDSALYLCASSLDRGYQETQYFGPGTRLLVL.

The J gene is TRBJ1-1, the V gene TRBV5-1; possibly TRBD1 for D (5 bases). The germline V gene encodes CDR1 SGHRS and CDR2 YFSETQ. Trimming shortened V by 0 bases and J by 1 base, and 10 bases separated the two germline ends. This CDR3 spans 15 amino acids. The CDR3 sequence: CASSLVVGGNTEAFF. In DNA form, the CDR3 reads TGCGCCAGCAGCTTGGTAGTGGGGGGGAACACTGAAGCTTTCTTT.

The chain uses TRBV30 and TRBJ1-2; D unclear. The V gene lost 4 bases and the J gene lost 4 bases, with 13 bases spanning the gap. CDR3 size: 13 residues. The germline CDR1 and CDR2 sequences are GTSNPN and SVGIG (reference sequence). The CDR3 DNA is TGTGCCTGGACGCGGGTACAAGGCTATGGCTACACCTTC. Translated: CAWTRVQGYGYTF.

The sample holds a few counts of this clone. V usage is TRBV5-5 and J usage is TRBJ1-4, with TRBD1 as a possible D gene (5 bases). Germline V gene lookup returns CDR1 SGHKS and CDR2 YYEKEE (reference sequence). The CDR3 loop spans 15 amino acids. Deletions cut 0 bases from V and 7 bases from J, with 13 bases between. CDR3 protein: CASSLGQGLGEKLFF. CDR3 bases: TGTGCCAGCAGCTTGGGGCAGGGTCTGGGTGAAAAACTGTTTTTT.

This chain connects TRBV2 to TRBJ2-5, with 7 bases fitting TRBD2. Losses at the gene ends were 6 bases for V and 0 bases for J; bases not matched to a gene: 13. Looked up from germline, CDR1 is SNHLY and CDR2 is FYNNEI. The CDR3 contains 17 residues. Here the CDR3 reads CASRAGGGFDYQETQYF. The CDR3 coding sequence is TGTGCCAGCAGAGCTGGGGGGGGATTCGATTACCAAGAGACCCAGTACTTC.

CDR3 DNA: TGCGCCAGCAGCCAGGGGACAGTCAACACTGAAGCTTTCTTT. Protein: CASSQGTVNTEAFF. The chain joins TRBV4-1 to TRBJ1-1, with 7 bases that match TRBD1. This CDR3 has 14 residues. Per the germline V gene, CDR1 is MGHRA and CDR2 is YSYEKL. With V trimmed by 3 bases and J by 2 bases, 3 bases remained unmatched.

The rearrangement links TRBV30 to TRBJ2-7; D is ambiguous. With 1 base removed from V and 3 bases from J, the gap between germline ends came to 10 bases. Germline V gene lookup returns CDR1 GTSNPN and CDR2 SVGIG (reference sequence). This CDR3 comprises 13 residues. The CDR3 loop is CAWSARLGYEQYF. In DNA form, the CDR3 reads TGTGCCTGGAGTGCTCGGCTAGGCTACGAGCAGTACTTC.